A selection of T cell receptor beta chains follows, all from one sample in a study of shared clonotypes between healthy human individuals. TCRdb's copy holds only in-frame clones and misses some; the assay was immunoSEQ multiplex PCR. The sample lists more than 2,000,000 clones; around nine tenths were seen once. The sequenced material came from naive CD4+ T cells sorted from blood. The receptor set was obtained from a man in his late teens or twenties in good health. Each CDR3 is given without its conserved first and last residue. Fields, in order: V gene, J gene, CDR3 protein.

v_gene: TRBV4-3; j_gene: TRBJ2-7; CDR3aa: ASSQDRAGWPEQY
v_gene: TRBV7-2; j_gene: TRBJ2-2; CDR3aa: ASSPTASGGSRELF
v_gene: TRBV5-1; j_gene: TRBJ1-3; CDR3aa: ASSLAGAGNTIY
v_gene: TRBV5-1; j_gene: TRBJ2-7; CDR3aa: ASSLGGPVSYEQY
v_gene: TRBV18; j_gene: TRBJ2-7; CDR3aa: ASSQGSLYEQY
v_gene: TRBV2; j_gene: TRBJ2-1; CDR3aa: ASQPADRLYNEQF
v_gene: TRBV7-2; j_gene: TRBJ2-7; CDR3aa: ASSYFRNEQY
v_gene: TRBV30; j_gene: TRBJ1-5; CDR3aa: AWSRTDSMGQPQH
v_gene: TRBV5-1; j_gene: TRBJ1-6; CDR3aa: ASSLAGDNSPLH
v_gene: TRBV5-6; j_gene: TRBJ2-5; CDR3aa: ASSIDRVETQY
v_gene: TRBV5-1; j_gene: TRBJ1-4; CDR3aa: ASGPGRLNEKLF
v_gene: TRBV11-3; j_gene: TRBJ2-3; CDR3aa: ASSLDGSTDTQY
v_gene: TRBV10-3; j_gene: TRBJ2-3; CDR3aa: AISEGRGGRDTQY
v_gene: TRBV7-2; j_gene: TRBJ2-6; CDR3aa: ASSPRTGFGSSGANVLT
v_gene: TRBV6-5; j_gene: TRBJ2-5; CDR3aa: ASSYSQGRETQY
v_gene: TRBV15; j_gene: TRBJ2-7; CDR3aa: ATSRDTAGAPYEQY
v_gene: TRBV11-2; j_gene: TRBJ2-2; CDR3aa: ASSRTGTNTGELF
v_gene: TRBV4-1; j_gene: TRBJ1-5; CDR3aa: ASSQDVITGGFQPQH
v_gene: TRBV4-2; j_gene: TRBJ2-7; CDR3aa: ASSQDPRTGGGQY
v_gene: TRBV10-3; j_gene: TRBJ1-5; CDR3aa: AIQGGDNQPQH
v_gene: TRBV5-4; j_gene: TRBJ2-3; CDR3aa: ASATGGTDTQY
v_gene: TRBV6-1; j_gene: TRBJ2-7; CDR3aa: ASTTGKIYEQY
v_gene: TRBV14; j_gene: TRBJ1-2; CDR3aa: ASSHQFRQGHPGGYT
v_gene: TRBV12-1; j_gene: TRBJ2-7; CDR3aa: ASSFRPYRGHHPSYEQY
v_gene: TRBV2; j_gene: TRBJ2-3; CDR3aa: ASSGEYSTDTQY
v_gene: TRBV6-5; j_gene: TRBJ2-7; CDR3aa: ASSYSGGRGEQY
v_gene: TRBV30; j_gene: TRBJ1-2; CDR3aa: AWVRDPLRGYT
v_gene: TRBV25-1; j_gene: TRBJ1-3; CDR3aa: ASSDVNIGNTIY
v_gene: TRBV28; j_gene: TRBJ2-7; CDR3aa: ASSFPLSDEQY
v_gene: TRBV5-1; j_gene: TRBJ1-1; CDR3aa: ASSLDGQGTEAF
v_gene: TRBV10-1; j_gene: TRBJ1-2; CDR3aa: ASSELPLFIYGYT
v_gene: TRBV27; j_gene: TRBJ2-3; CDR3aa: ASSFYFGTPSSTDTQY
v_gene: TRBV7-9; j_gene: TRBJ2-1; CDR3aa: ASSLTRDTDEQF
v_gene: TRBV5-1; j_gene: TRBJ1-1; CDR3aa: ASSQDRGSLNTEAF
v_gene: TRBV5-1; j_gene: TRBJ2-6; CDR3aa: ASSGQGAGANVLT
v_gene: TRBV5-8; j_gene: TRBJ1-2; CDR3aa: ASSSERQGAGYGYT
v_gene: TRBV2; j_gene: TRBJ2-5; CDR3aa: ASSGTLQTQY
v_gene: TRBV30; j_gene: TRBJ1-1; CDR3aa: AWNQGGTEAF
v_gene: TRBV10-3; j_gene: TRBJ1-3; CDR3aa: ASMPVSSGNTIY
v_gene: TRBV5-6; j_gene: TRBJ1-1; CDR3aa: ASSLPGTDRTAEAF
v_gene: TRBV6-1; j_gene: TRBJ1-4; CDR3aa: ASIGQNDEKLF
v_gene: TRBV30; j_gene: TRBJ1-6; CDR3aa: AWNSGTAGNSPLH
v_gene: TRBV2; j_gene: TRBJ1-6; CDR3aa: ASSEDRGQSNSPLH
v_gene: TRBV5-8; j_gene: TRBJ2-7; CDR3aa: ASSLRQGANEQY
v_gene: TRBV5-1; j_gene: TRBJ1-1; CDR3aa: ASSLDLNTEAF
v_gene: TRBV6-5; j_gene: TRBJ1-2; CDR3aa: ASRPPGPIYGYT
v_gene: TRBV10-3; j_gene: TRBJ1-4; CDR3aa: AISEDGLRYEKLF
v_gene: TRBV6-6; j_gene: .; CDR3aa: ASRPGTGGYEQY
v_gene: TRBV13; j_gene: TRBJ2-7; CDR3aa: ASSLASINPVAFADEQY
v_gene: TRBV10-3; j_gene: TRBJ1-2; CDR3aa: AISEKGENYGYT
v_gene: TRBV18; j_gene: TRBJ2-3; CDR3aa: ASSPMGARGSADTQY
v_gene: TRBV19; j_gene: TRBJ1-2; CDR3aa: ASSIAYDRSYGYT
v_gene: TRBV19; j_gene: TRBJ2-2; CDR3aa: ASSIMVQQTGELF
v_gene: TRBV19; j_gene: TRBJ1-4; CDR3aa: ASSNGRGGPTNEKLF
v_gene: TRBV6-6; j_gene: TRBJ2-2; CDR3aa: ASALGVTGELF
v_gene: TRBV7-2; j_gene: TRBJ2-1; CDR3aa: ASSVGTEYNEQF
v_gene: TRBV30; j_gene: TRBJ2-7; CDR3aa: AWRGTSGSSYEQY
v_gene: TRBV7-2; j_gene: TRBJ1-1; CDR3aa: ASSLEPGRGNTEAF
v_gene: TRBV2; j_gene: TRBJ2-3; CDR3aa: ASSVSPGTQY
v_gene: TRBV7-2; j_gene: TRBJ2-7; CDR3aa: ASSLGGSVSYEQY